Listed below are T cell receptor beta chains from one sample, sequenced in a study of a mutant IDH1 vaccine in newly diagnosed glioma. Repertoires were generated with immunoSEQ multiplex PCR, while TCRdb's copy carries only in-frame clones and drops some. The sample holds 55,000 to 70,000 clones; about 86% are singletons and the top ten take under 3.5%. Sequences were derived from PBMCs, sampled from a glioma patient treated with radiotherapy, temozolomide or both. Receptors originate from a man aged 30-40 years with glioma. CDR3s include the opening cysteine and the closing phenylalanine or tryptophan. A D gene is named only where the DNA matches it firmly. Only part of the rows carry a size: once, few, many, or a class if the clone is expanded.

j_call	clone_size	d_call	v_call	cdr3_aa	cdr3_nt
TRBJ1-2	.	TRBD1	TRBV11-2	CASSRGSPGTDNYGYTF	TGTGCCAGCAGCCGGGGATCGCCCGGGACAGACAACTATGGCTACACCTTC
TRBJ2-1	.	.	TRBV11-1	CASSLDRRQGLRDNEQFF	TGTGCCAGCAGCTTAGATCGGCGGCAGGGGCTTAGGGACAATGAGCAGTTCTTC
TRBJ2-1	.	TRBD1	TRBV11-2	CASSLGRGRRNEQFF	TGTGCCAGCAGCTTAGGCAGGGGGCGTAGAAATGAGCAGTTCTTC
TRBJ2-7	.	TRBD1	TRBV6-1	CASSGPPGQGSYEQYF	TGTGCCAGCAGTGGCCCCCCGGGACAGGGAAGCTACGAGCAGTACTTC
TRBJ1-3	.	.	TRBV18	CASSPPVRGGNTIYF	TGTGCCAGCTCACCACCCGTCCGAGGAGGAAACACCATATATTTT
TRBJ2-7	.	TRBD1	TRBV6-5	CATVDRAAYEQYF	TGTGCCACCGTAGACAGGGCTGCCTACGAGCAGTACTTC
TRBJ2-7	.	TRBD1	TRBV4-1	CASSHMGQGYEQYF	TGCGCCAGCAGCCATATGGGACAGGGCTACGAGCAGTACTTC
TRBJ2-5	once	.	TRBV13	CASGSVREEQYF	TGTGCCAGCGGTTCCGTGAGGGAAGAGCAGTACTTC
TRBJ1-3	.	TRBD1	TRBV11-2	CASSPWGQGLGNTIYF	TGTGCCAGCTCTCCGTGGGGACAGGGGTTAGGAAACACCATATATTTT
TRBJ2-1	.	TRBD2	TRBV5-4	CASRPLASGGVSYNEQFF	TGTGCCAGCCGCCCCCTGGCTAGCGGGGGGGTATCCTACAATGAGCAGTTCTTC
TRBJ2-3	.	TRBD2	TRBV7-9	CASSPRLAGDLTDTQYF	TGTGCCAGCAGCCCCAGACTAGCGGGGGACCTCACAGATACGCAGTATTTT
TRBJ2-5	.	.	TRBV5-1	CASSLASGWQETQYF	TGCGCCAGCAGCTTGGCCTCAGGTTGGCAAGAGACCCAGTACTTC
TRBJ1-2	.	TRBD1	TRBV18	CASSLDRGNYGYTF	TGTGCCAGCTCACTAGACAGGGGGAACTATGGCTACACCTTC
TRBJ2-2	.	.	TRBV25-1	CASSYQAPGELFF	TGTGCCAGCTCGTATCAGGCTCCCGGGGAGCTGTTTTTT
TRBJ2-1	few	.	TRBV2	CATSDGLSYNEQFF	TGTGCCACCTCGGACGGACTCTCCTACAATGAGCAGTTCTTC
TRBJ2-5	.	.	TRBV30	CAWNGAGETQYF	TGTGCCTGGAACGGGGCAGGGGAGACCCAGTACTTC
TRBJ2-5	.	TRBD1	TRBV5-8	CASSKRGTGGETQYF	TGTGCCAGCAGCAAACGAGGGACAGGGGGGGAGACCCAGTACTTC
TRBJ1-2	.	.	TRBV2	CASSAVYGYTF	TGTGCCAGCAGTGCAGTCTATGGCTACACCTTC
TRBJ1-6	.	.	TRBV7-9	CASSPRPGRGRSPLHF	TGTGCCAGCAGCCCTCGCCCAGGACGGGGGCGTTCACCCCTCCACTTT
TRBJ2-2	.	TRBD2	TRBV7-9	CASSLRTSGNTGELFF	TGTGCCAGCAGCCTCCGGACTAGCGGGAACACCGGGGAGCTGTTTTTT
TRBJ1-5	.	.	TRBV5-1	CASSLSGNNQPQHF	TGCGCCAGCAGCTTGTCGGGGAACAATCAGCCCCAGCATTTT
TRBJ2-2	.	TRBD2	TRBV11-2	CASSLGSSGDNTGELFF	TGTGCCAGCAGCTTGGGGTCTAGCGGGGATAACACCGGGGAGCTGTTTTTT
TRBJ1-6	.	.	TRBV15	CATSRDGVGSPLHF	TGTGCCACCAGCAGAGATGGTGTAGGATCACCCCTCCACTTT
TRBJ2-7	.	.	TRBV14	CASSQGPKWDEQYF	TGTGCCAGCAGCCAAGGCCCCAAGTGGGACGAGCAGTACTTC